Listed here is a single T cell receptor beta chain. The data are from a study of cytomegalovirus exposure and HLA in healthy donors. Overall study: Some 87 million unique TCRs from HLA-typed donors were held in an early release of data.

The PCR ran on 60 Vbeta and 13 Jbeta primers. Only in-frame clones appear in the TCRdb table, and some are missing; sequencing was by immunoSEQ multiplex PCR. The sample gives roughly 180,000 clones, more than 65% of which show up once; over 1.5% is in the top ten. This CDR3 is 15 amino acids long. V was shortened by 1 base and J by 5 bases, with 15 bases between the two germline ends. The germline V gene encodes CDR1 MNHNS and CDR2 SASEGT. The gene calls are TRBV6-1 and TRBJ2-7; D unclear. Sequenced material: PBMCs. The source is a girl aged 5 to 17 in good health and CMV-seropositive. In DNA, the CDR3 is TGTGCCAGCAGTGAAGTAAAAGGCGGTGAGGACGAGCAGTACTTC. Protein sequence: CASSEVKGGEDEQYF.